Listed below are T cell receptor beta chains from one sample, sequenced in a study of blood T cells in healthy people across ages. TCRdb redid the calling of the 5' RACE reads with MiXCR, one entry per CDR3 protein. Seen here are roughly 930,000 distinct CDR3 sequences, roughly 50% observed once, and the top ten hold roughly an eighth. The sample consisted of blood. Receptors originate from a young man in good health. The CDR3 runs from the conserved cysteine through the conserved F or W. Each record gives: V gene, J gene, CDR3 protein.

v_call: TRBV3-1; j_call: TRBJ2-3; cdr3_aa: CASSQVGYTQYF
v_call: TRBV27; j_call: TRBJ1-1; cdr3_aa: CASSLFQMNTEAFF
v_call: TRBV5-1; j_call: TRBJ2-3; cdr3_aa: CASSTKAGATTDTQYF
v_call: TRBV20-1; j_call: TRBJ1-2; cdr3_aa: CRGGSTSGGYTF
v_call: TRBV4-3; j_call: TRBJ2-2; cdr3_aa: CASSQGPNTGELFF
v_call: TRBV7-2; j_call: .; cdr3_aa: CASSSRTGGLIQYF
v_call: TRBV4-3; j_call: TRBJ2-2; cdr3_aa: CASSQSQGADTGELFF
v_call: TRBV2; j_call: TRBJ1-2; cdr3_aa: CASSESWTGSGYTF
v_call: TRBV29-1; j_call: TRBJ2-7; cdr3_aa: CSVGELTTAHPSEQYF
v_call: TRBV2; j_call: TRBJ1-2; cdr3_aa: CASSGGQGFGGYTF
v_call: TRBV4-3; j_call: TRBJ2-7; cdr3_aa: CASSQVRGDACEQYF
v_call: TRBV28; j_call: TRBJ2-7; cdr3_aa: CASSFGRNTLYSYEQYF
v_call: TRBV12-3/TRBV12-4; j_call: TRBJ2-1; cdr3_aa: CASRKSSLSYNEQFF
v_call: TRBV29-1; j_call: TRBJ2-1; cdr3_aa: CSVEPSRSYNEQFF
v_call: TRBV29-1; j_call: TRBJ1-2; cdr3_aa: CSVADLSANYGYTF
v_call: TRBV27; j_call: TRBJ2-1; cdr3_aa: CASSSRTFEGPDEQFF
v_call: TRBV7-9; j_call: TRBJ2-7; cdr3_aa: CASSLEGWGFYEQYF
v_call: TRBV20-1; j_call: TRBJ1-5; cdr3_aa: CSAQDRGGQPQHF
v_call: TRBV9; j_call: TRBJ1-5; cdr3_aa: CASSPSGQGHQPQHF
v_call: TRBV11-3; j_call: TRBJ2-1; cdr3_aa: CASSSGGTSSYNEQFF
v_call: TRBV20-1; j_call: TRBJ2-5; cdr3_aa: CSASAGDQETQYF
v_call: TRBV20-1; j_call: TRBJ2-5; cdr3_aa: CSGGQGQETQYF
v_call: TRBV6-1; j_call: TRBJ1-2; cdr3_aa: CASKPRGLTQRANYGYTF
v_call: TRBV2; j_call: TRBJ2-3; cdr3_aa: CALGKSSGVSDTQYF
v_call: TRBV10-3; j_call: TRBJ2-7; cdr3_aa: CAISDSTGVEQYF
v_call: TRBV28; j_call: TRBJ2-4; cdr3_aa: CASSSRGFGAKNIQYF
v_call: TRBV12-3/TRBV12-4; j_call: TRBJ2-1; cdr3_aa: CASSFPGAINEQFF
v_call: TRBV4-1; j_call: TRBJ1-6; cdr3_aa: CASSTPRGRTYNSPLHF
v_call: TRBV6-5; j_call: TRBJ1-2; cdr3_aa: CANSYSAGVVYGYTF
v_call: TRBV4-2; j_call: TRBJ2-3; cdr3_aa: CASSQEVKAGVNPDTQYF
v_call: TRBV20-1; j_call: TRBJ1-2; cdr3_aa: CSASTPGAALYGYTF
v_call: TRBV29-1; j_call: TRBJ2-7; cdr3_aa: CSVELAGFPYEQYF
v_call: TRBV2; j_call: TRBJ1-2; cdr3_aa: CASSDDSPYGYTF
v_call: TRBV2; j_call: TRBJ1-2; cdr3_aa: CAGRDGSNYGYTF
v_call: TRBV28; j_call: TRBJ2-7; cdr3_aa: CASRQGKTASYEQYF
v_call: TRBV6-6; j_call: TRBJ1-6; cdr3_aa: CASGEDRRENSPLHF
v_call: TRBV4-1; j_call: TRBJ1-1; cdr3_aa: CASSQEWGEAFF
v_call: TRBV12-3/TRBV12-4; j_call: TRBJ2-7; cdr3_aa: CASSFRGHSYEQYF
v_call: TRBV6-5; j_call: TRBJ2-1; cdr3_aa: CASRGATSMREQFF
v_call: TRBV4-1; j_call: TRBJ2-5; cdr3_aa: CASRGAYQETQYF
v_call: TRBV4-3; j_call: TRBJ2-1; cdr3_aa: CASSQAILAGGDNEQFF
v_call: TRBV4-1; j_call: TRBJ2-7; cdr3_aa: CASSLDRGLDEQYF
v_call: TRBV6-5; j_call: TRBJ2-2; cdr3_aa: CASRYRNTGELFF
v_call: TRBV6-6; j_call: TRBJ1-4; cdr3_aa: CASIKQGSNEKLFF
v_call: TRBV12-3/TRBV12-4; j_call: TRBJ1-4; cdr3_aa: CASSFRIRREKLFF
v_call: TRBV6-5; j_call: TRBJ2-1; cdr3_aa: CASSYSRARFEQFF
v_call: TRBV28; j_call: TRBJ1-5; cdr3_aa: CASSLYEGTTVNQPQHF
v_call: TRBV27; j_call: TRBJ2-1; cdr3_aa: CASRPGGPQSYNEQFF
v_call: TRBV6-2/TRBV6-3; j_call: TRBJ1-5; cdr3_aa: CASTTAATDQPQHF
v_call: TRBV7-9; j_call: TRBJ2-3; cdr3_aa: CASSWTLDTQYF
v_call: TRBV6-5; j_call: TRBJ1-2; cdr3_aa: CASSYGGDYGYTF
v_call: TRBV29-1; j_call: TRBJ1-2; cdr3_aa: CSVDSGVLIPIYTF
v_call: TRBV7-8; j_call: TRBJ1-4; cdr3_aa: CASSSTGTGFFLGEKLFF
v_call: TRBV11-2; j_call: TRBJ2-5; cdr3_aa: CASSRTGGQYQETQYF